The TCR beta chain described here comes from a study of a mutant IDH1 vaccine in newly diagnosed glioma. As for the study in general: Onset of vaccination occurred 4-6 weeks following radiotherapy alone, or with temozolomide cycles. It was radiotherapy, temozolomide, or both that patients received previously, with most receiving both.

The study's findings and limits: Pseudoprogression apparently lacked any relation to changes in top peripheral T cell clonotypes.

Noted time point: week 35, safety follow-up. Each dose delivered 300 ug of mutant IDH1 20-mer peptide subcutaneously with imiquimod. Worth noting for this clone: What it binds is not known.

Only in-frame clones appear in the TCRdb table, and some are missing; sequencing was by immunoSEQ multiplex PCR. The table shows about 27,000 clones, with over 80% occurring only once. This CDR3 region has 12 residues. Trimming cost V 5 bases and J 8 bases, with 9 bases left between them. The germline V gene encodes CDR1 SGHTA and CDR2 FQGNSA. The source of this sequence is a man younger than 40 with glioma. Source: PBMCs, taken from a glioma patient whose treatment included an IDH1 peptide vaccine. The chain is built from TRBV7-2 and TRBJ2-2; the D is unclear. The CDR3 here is CASSPFRGELFF. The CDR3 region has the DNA TGTGCCAGCAGCCCGTTCAGGGGGGAGCTGTTTTTT.